This entry describes one TCR beta chain. The data are from a study of blood T cell repertoires in COVID-19. About the research overall: Spain, Italy and the United States supplied samples that represented acute and convalescent COVID-19. T cells, B-cell-depleted T cells, or PBMCs supplied cDNA or gDNA.

Source study methods: Reference gene primer amplification gave estimated nucleated cell counts. The assay was immunoSEQ multiplex PCR, and TCRdb's table has in-frame clones only and misses some. V and J calls and clone size follow that table, whereas D and trimming were derived from the DNA. The sample gives about 160,000 clones, approximately 82% of which show up once; about a fifth is in the top ten. J gave up 4 bases and V 5 bases, and 21 bases lay outside the gene matches. The CDR3 has 20 amino acids. Germline V gives CDR1 SGHRS, CDR2 YFSETQ. Input material: peripheral blood. This receptor was obtained from an elderly woman with acute or convalescent COVID-19. The V call is TRBV5-1, the J call TRBJ2-5; 12 nucleotides agree with TRBD2. The CDR3 is CASRHGGGASGRAIRETQYF. CDR3 bases: TGCGCCAGCAGGCATGGTGGCGGGGCTAGCGGGAGGGCCATCAGAGAGACCCAGTACTTC.